This TCR beta chain originates from a study of blood T cell repertoires in COVID-19. The wider study: There were acute and convalescent COVID-19 samples, and they came from the United States, Italy and Spain. Sample material is recorded as cDNA or gDNA derived from T cells, B-cell-depleted T cells, or PBMCs.

In the original processing: It was from reference gene primer amplification that nucleated cell counts were estimated. Profiling relied on immunoSEQ multiplex PCR, and the TCRdb table lists in-frame clones only, not all of them. V and J calls and clone size are as listed in that table; D and trimming were resolved from the DNA. The repertoire has about 150,000 clones, around 84% of them found once; the top ten carry roughly 6.8%. Sequenced material: peripheral blood. The TCR originated in a woman between 45 and 60 years old in a cohort sampled during active or convalescent COVID-19.

This CDR3 is CASSLESSGGLKNIQYF. The CDR3 DNA reads TGTGCCAGCAGCTTGGAGTCCTCCGGGGGGCTAAAAAACATTCAGTACTTC. V gene TRBV7-9 combines with J gene TRBJ2-4, with D maybe TRBD2 (7 bases). CDR1 is SEHNR and CDR2 is FQNEAQ in the germline V gene (reference sequence). This CDR3 is built from 17 residues. V was trimmed by 3 bases and J by 4 bases, leaving 19 bases between them.